These 30 T cell receptor beta chains share one sample of origin, sequenced in a study of cytomegalovirus exposure and HLA in healthy donors. The PCR used 60 Vbeta and 13 Jbeta primers. Data came from immunoSEQ multiplex PCR; TCRdb stores just in-frame clones and leaves some out. The sample yields around 140,000 clones, roughly 80% seen once. Sequencing used PBMCs. Every receptor here comes from a man between 40 and 49 years old in good health and CMV-seronegative.

The chain uses TRBV29-1 and TRBJ2-7; D unclear. CDR1 and CDR2 from the germline V gene are SQVTM and ANQGSEA. This CDR3 spans 11 amino acids. V was cut by 4 bases and J by 6 bases, with 10 bases left in between. The CDR3 here is CSVGLAGEQYF. CDR3 DNA sequence: TGCAGCGTTGGCCTTGCCGGCGAGCAGTACTTC.

This clone was counted a few times. The chain uses TRBV10-3 and TRBJ1-5, with a tentative D call TRBD1 (6 bases). Germline V gives CDR1 ENHRY, CDR2 SYGVKD. CDR3 length: 16 amino acids. Trimming left V 0 bases short and J 6 bases short, with 15 bases between. In DNA, the CDR3 is TGTGCCATCAGTGAGTCTTTGGGGAAAGGGGGTCAGCCCCAGCATTTT. This gives the protein CAISESLGKGGQPQHF.

The chain has TRBV10-3 and TRBJ2-7; 9 bases match TRBD1. V shed 6 bases and J 0 bases; nucleotides not matched to a gene: 0. Germline V gene lookup returns CDR1 ENHRY and CDR2 SYGVKD. CDR3 length: 13 residues. For the CDR3, the DNA is TGTGCCATCAGGGGACAGGGCTCCTACGAGCAGTACTTC. Protein: CAIRGQGSYEQYF.

The V and J genes are TRBV11-2 and TRBJ2-7; maybe TRBD1 (5 bases). This CDR3 spans 15 amino acids. Germline CDR1 SGHAT, CDR2 FQNNGV. The germline V and J ends were trimmed by 4 bases and 4 bases, with 17 bases remaining between them. CDR3 loop: CASSYDSFSGYEQYF. In DNA form, the CDR3 reads TGTGCCAGCAGCTACGACAGTTTTTCAGGATACGAGCAGTACTTC.

The chain couples TRBV7-9 to TRBJ2-2; 9 bases are a match to TRBD1. Unmatched junction bases numbered 5, after V lost 6 bases and J lost 3 bases. Germline assignment: CDR1 SEHNR and CDR2 FQNEAQ (reference sequence). The CDR3 is 15 residues long. CDR3 sequence (DNA): TGTGCCAGCAGTTATGACAGGGGGTACACCGGGGAGCTGTTTTTT. This sequence encodes CASSYDRGYTGELFF.

The chain employs TRBV7-9 and TRBJ2-1, with D tentatively TRBD1 (5 bases). V gave up 3 bases and J gave up 2 bases, with 20 bases separating them. The CDR3 has 18 amino acids. The germline CDR1 and CDR2 sequences are SEHNR and FQNEAQ (reference sequence). DNA of the CDR3: TGTGCCAGCAGCTTTACTTTCCGCCCGGACACTCCCTACAATGAGCAGTTCTTC. Translating gives CASSFTFRPDTPYNEQFF.

A single count supports this clone. This sequence joins TRBV11-2 and TRBJ2-1; 10 bases are a match to TRBD1. The V gene's germline CDR1 is SGHAT and CDR2 FQNNGV. CDR3 length: 14 residues. V lost 10 bases and J lost 8; bases outside the gene matches: 11. The CDR3 region is CATTDGTGADEQFF. The CDR3 bases are TGTGCCACCACGGACGGGACAGGGGCCGATGAGCAGTTCTTC.

This chain connects TRBV7-2 to TRBJ2-1, with TRBD1 matching over 9 bases. V lost 7 bases to trimming and J lost 9 bases; unmatched junction nucleotides: 16. The CDR3 runs 16 residues. Germline CDR1 is SGHTA and CDR2 is FQGNSA. The CDR3 loop is CASNPDGTGITGEQFF. CDR3 coding DNA: TGTGCCAGCAACCCTGACGGGACAGGGATAACCGGTGAGCAGTTCTTC.

With regard to this clone: Other DNA sequences in the same sample also yield this CDR3. V usage is TRBV5-6 and J usage is TRBJ2-7; D not resolved. There are 11 residues in the CDR3. Germline lookup yields CDR1 SGHDT and CDR2 YYEEEE. Deletions cut 3 bases from V and 1 base from J, with 2 bases between. CDR3 loop: CASSSSYEQYF. In nucleotides, the CDR3 is TGTGCCAGCAGCTCATCCTACGAGCAGTACTTC.

V gene TRBV2 combines with J gene TRBJ2-5; D is unresolved. Germline CDR1 reads SNHLY; CDR2 reads FYNNEI. Trimming removed 6 bases from V and 2 bases from J, with 10 bases in between. There are 13 residues in the CDR3. The CDR3 loop reads CASRKFGQETQYF. The CDR3 coding sequence is TGTGCCAGCAGAAAATTCGGTCAAGAGACCCAGTACTTC.

The rearrangement uses TRBV7-6 and TRBJ2-7; TRBD1 might be the D (5 bases). Trimming stripped 0 bases from V and 3 bases from J, with 12 bases between. Per the germline V gene, CDR1 is SGHVS and CDR2 is FNYEAQ. This CDR3 spans 15 amino acids. The CDR3 protein is CASSLAAAGLYEQYF. The CDR3, as DNA: TGTGCCAGCAGCTTAGCCGCGGCAGGGCTCTACGAGCAGTACTTC.

V usage is TRBV11-2 and J usage is TRBJ2-5; 7 bases map to TRBD1. Germline CDR1 and CDR2: SGHAT and FQNNGV. The CDR3 contains 16 residues. V lost 6 bases and J lost 3; bases outside the gene matches: 13. The DNA for the CDR3 is TGTGCCAGCAGTTTACAGGGGTTTAGAATTGAAGAGACCCAGTACTTC. Its translation is CASSLQGFRIEETQYF.

V gene TRBV12-5 combines with J gene TRBJ1-5; the D is unclear. V lost 7 bases and J 4 bases, leaving 11 bases between the germline ends. CDR1 LGHNT and CDR2 FRNRAP come from the germline V gene. The CDR3 loop spans 13 amino acids. The DNA of the CDR3 is TGTGCTAGTGCCTCAGGCAGGAATCAGCCCCAGCATTTT. Translating gives CASASGRNQPQHF.

The V and J genes are TRBV2 and TRBJ2-2; 9 bases line up with TRBD1. CDR3 length: 15 residues. Germline V gene data show CDR1 as SNHLY and CDR2 as FYNNEI. With V trimmed by 5 bases and J by 5 bases, 6 bases remained unmatched. CDR3 sequence reads: CASSPDRGLTGELFF. The CDR3 DNA reads as TGTGCCAGCAGTCCGGACAGGGGATTGACCGGGGAGCTGTTTTTT.

The genes are TRBV18 and TRBJ2-3; TRBD1 matches 9 bases. This CDR3 contains 14 residues. Germline assignment: CDR1 KGHSH and CDR2 LQKENI. With 6 bases clipped from V and 2 bases from J, the junction kept 3 bases outside the gene matches. CDR3 nucleotide sequence: TGTGCCAGCTCCGGACAGGGGATCACAGATACGCAGTATTTT. It translates to CASSGQGITDTQYF.

This chain links TRBV5-1 with TRBJ2-1; 12 nucleotides align to TRBD2. This CDR3 spans 16 amino acids. The germline gives CDR1 SGHRS, CDR2 YFSETQ. V lost 0 bases to trimming and J lost 9 bases; unmatched junction nucleotides: 7. Here the CDR3 reads CASSLEASGGASEQFF. CDR3 bases: TGCGCCAGCAGCTTGGAGGCTAGCGGGGGGGCAAGTGAGCAGTTCTTC.

For the CDR3, the DNA is TGTGCCAGCAGCCAAGGGCGGGGGGCGCGGACCGGGGAGCTGTTTTTT. Translating gives CASSQGRGARTGELFF. This chain links TRBV4-2 with TRBJ2-2, with TRBD2 identical over 8 bases. Trimming removed 1 base from V and 5 bases from J; junction bases left unmatched: 6. Germline assignment: CDR1 LGHNA and CDR2 YNFKEQ. The CDR3 length is 16 residues.

The rearrangement links TRBV10-1 to TRBJ2-7, with D perhaps TRBD1 (6 bases). The CDR3 is 14 residues long. Trimming left V 7 bases short and J 2 bases short, with 15 bases between. The V gene's germline CDR1 is WNHNN and CDR2 SYGVQD (reference sequence). CDR3 amino acids: CASNHRVKTYEQYF. The CDR3 coding sequence is TGCGCCAGCAACCACAGGGTTAAGACCTACGAGCAGTACTTC.

The chain combines TRBV5-8 with TRBJ2-2, with TRBD2 matching over 7 bases. This CDR3 is 14 amino acids long. Unmatched junction bases numbered 6, after V lost 6 bases and J lost 4 bases. The germline V gene encodes CDR1 SGHTS and CDR2 YDEGEE. CDR3 bases: TGTGCCAGCAATGGCGGGGGAAGCACCGGGGAGCTGTTTTTT. It is translated as CASNGGGSTGELFF.

This chain connects TRBV27 to TRBJ1-2; 8 positions match TRBD1. The V segment lost 5 bases and the J segment 6 bases; nucleotides outside the gene matches: 8. CDR1 and CDR2 from the germline V gene are MNHEY and SMNVEV (reference sequence). The CDR3 has 14 residues. In DNA, the CDR3 is TGTGCCAGCAGTATGACAGGGGTTCGTCATGGCTACACCTTC. Translated, it gives CASSMTGVRHGYTF.

The V call is TRBV27, the J call TRBJ2-5; no firm D call. The V gene's germline CDR1 is MNHEY and CDR2 SMNVEV (reference sequence). V was pared by 4 bases and J by 0 bases, with 15 bases between. The CDR3 covers 16 residues. The CDR3 is CASSSRRVKYQETQYF. CDR3 sequence (DNA): TGTGCCAGCAGTTCCCGCCGGGTTAAGTACCAAGAGACCCAGTACTTC.

V gene TRBV7-2 combines with J gene TRBJ2-5, with 16 positions matching TRBD2. V lost 8 bases and J lost 4; bases outside the gene matches: 13. The CDR3 length is 18 residues. The germline CDR1 and CDR2 sequences are SGHTA and FQGNSA. The CDR3 reads CASRLGAGLAGGRETQYF. CDR3 DNA: TGTGCCAGCCGGCTTGGAGCGGGACTAGCGGGGGGGCGAGAGACCCAGTACTTC. The variable domain in full, with the rest retrieved from reference TRBV7-2 and TRBJ2-5, is GAGVSQSPSNKVTEKGKDVELRCDPISGHTALYWYRQSLGQGLEFLIYFQGNSAPDKSGLPSDRFSAERTGGSVSTLTIQRTQQEDSAVYLCASRLGAGLAGGRETQYFGPGTRLLVL.

This clone has only a few counts. This chain links TRBV9 with TRBJ2-1; TRBD2 might be the D (7 bases). V was shortened by 0 bases and J by 8 bases, with 15 bases between the two germline ends. CDR1 and CDR2 (germline): SGDLS, YYNGEE. The CDR3 is 15 amino acids. This CDR3 reads CASSVDGGGPYEQFF. The CDR3 DNA reads TGTGCCAGCAGCGTAGATGGGGGGGGCCCGTATGAGCAGTTCTTC.

For the CDR3, the DNA is TGTGCCAGCAGCTTAACTAGGGTTAATGAAAAACTGTTTTTT. Translating gives CASSLTRVNEKLFF. The chain links TRBV7-2 to TRBJ1-4, with D hard to call. The germline CDR1 and CDR2 sequences are SGHTA and FQGNSA. CDR3 length: 14 amino acids. Trimming removed 2 bases from V and 4 bases from J, with 8 bases in between.

V is TRBV13 and J is TRBJ2-1, with a tentative D call TRBD1 (6 bases). V lost 2 bases and J lost 7, with 6 bases in between. This CDR3 comprises 12 residues. The germline gives CDR1 PRHDT, CDR2 FYEKMQ (reference sequence). The CDR3 is CASSLTGNEQFF. The CDR3 coding sequence is TGTGCCAGCAGCTTAACAGGGAATGAGCAGTTCTTC. Looking up the rest from reference TRBV13 and TRBJ2-1 gives the full variable domain: AAGVIQSPRHLIKEKRETATLKCYPIPRHDTVYWYQQGPGQDPQFLISFYEKMQSDKGSIPDRFSAQQFSDYHSELNMSSLELGDSALYFCASSLTGNEQFFGPGTRLTVL.

V gene TRBV14 combines with J gene TRBJ2-7; D gene ambiguous. The CDR3 is 8 residues long. CDR1 SGHDN and CDR2 FVKESK come from the germline V gene. The CDR3 DNA is TGTGCCAGCAGCCAACCCCCCGTG. This gives the protein CASSQPPV.

V gene TRBV5-1 combines with J gene TRBJ1-5; 9 positions agree with TRBD1. The CDR3 has 15 amino acids. V shed 1 base and J 5 bases; nucleotides not matched to a gene: 4. CDR1 is SGHRS and CDR2 is YFSETQ in the germline V gene. Here the CDR3 reads CASSLTGGVDQPQHF. Written as DNA, the CDR3 is TGCGCCAGCAGCTTGACAGGGGGCGTCGATCAGCCCCAGCATTTT.

This chain connects TRBV5-1 to TRBJ2-3, with D possibly TRBD2 on 6 matching bases. The CDR3 extends over 14 amino acids. Trimming cost V 0 bases and J 5 bases, with 10 bases left between them. Germline CDR1 SGHRS, CDR2 YFSETQ. The CDR3 here is CASSLDPGVDTQYF. The CDR3 nucleotides are TGCGCCAGCAGCTTGGATCCGGGAGTAGATACGCAGTATTTT.

J is TRBJ1-2 and V is TRBV10-3; D gene ambiguous. Germline CDR1 and CDR2: ENHRY and SYGVKD. Trimming shortened V by 7 bases and J by 4 bases, and 13 bases separated the two germline ends. The CDR3 contains 13 residues. The CDR3 DNA reads TGTGCCATCATGGGAGGGTTAGGCTATGGCTACACCTTC. Its protein is CAIMGGLGYGYTF.

The chain joins TRBV2 to TRBJ2-3; 12 bases are a match to TRBD2. Trimming cost V 6 bases and J 0 bases; bases outside gene matches: 19. Germline V gene data show CDR1 as SNHLY and CDR2 as FYNNEI. The CDR3 loop spans 21 amino acids. CDR3 region: CASSTTTIGLAGSLSTDTQYF. CDR3 sequence (DNA): TGTGCCAGCAGCACCACCACGATTGGACTAGCGGGGTCCCTTAGCACAGATACGCAGTATTTT.